These 15 T cell receptor beta chains share one sample of origin, sequenced in a study of blood T cell repertoires in COVID-19. Libraries were prepared by immunoSEQ multiplex PCR; TCRdb keeps only in-frame clonotypes and omits some of them. Of 150,000 to 160,000 clones in the sample, around 85% were seen once. Material: peripheral blood. These TCRs come from a woman between 65 and 79 years old with acute or convalescent COVID-19.

The chain joins TRBV5-6 to TRBJ2-3; D call uncertain. With 4 bases removed from V and 4 bases from J, the gap between germline ends came to 7 bases. The CDR3 length is 12 residues. Germline CDR1 and CDR2: SGHDT and YYEEEE. As DNA, the CDR3 is TGTGCCAGCAGCCCCGCGGCAGATACGCAGTATTTT. It yields the protein CASSPAADTQYF.

This clone was seen more than once but under ten times. J is TRBJ2-1 and V is TRBV7-2, with 7 nucleotides matching TRBD1. The CDR3 is 14 residues long. V lost 1 base, J lost 10 bases, and 7 bases stayed unmatched. CDR1 is SGHTA, CDR2 FQGNSA, per germline. CDR3 amino acids: CASSLGDRVREQFF. The CDR3 coding sequence is TGTGCCAGCAGCTTAGGTGACAGGGTTCGGGAGCAGTTCTTC.

This clone was detected a few times. The rearrangement joins TRBV6-5 to TRBJ2-1; tentative D call: TRBD2 (6 bases). Trimming removed 7 bases at V and 3 bases at J, with 13 bases between. The CDR3 is made up of 14 amino acids. Germline V gene lookup returns CDR1 MNHEY and CDR2 SVGAGI. CDR3 DNA: TGTGCCAGCAACCACAAGGGAGGCTACAATGAGCAGTTCTTC. It is translated as CASNHKGGYNEQFF.

V usage is TRBV9 and J usage is TRBJ1-4; TRBD1 is a possible D gene (5 bases). CDR1 SGDLS and CDR2 YYNGEE come from the germline V gene. There are 16 residues in the CDR3. V shed 4 bases and J shed 8 bases, with 21 bases lying between them. CDR3 sequence: CASSPQVGRAREKLFF. The CDR3 DNA reads as TGTGCCAGCAGCCCCCAGGTGGGCAGGGCGCGGGAAAAACTGTTTTTT.

This clone has just one count. The chain combines TRBV18 with TRBJ1-6, with 7 positions matching TRBD1. J lost 8 bases, V lost 6 bases, and 16 bases had no gene match. The CDR3 runs 17 residues. Germline V lookup: CDR1 KGHSH, CDR2 LQKENI. The CDR3 DNA is TGTGCCAGCTCCCTCGAAAGGAGGGACAGTCGTTATTCACCCCTCCACTTT. It encodes CASSLERRDSRYSPLHF.

This CDR3 is CASSPGLANQETQYF. In DNA form, the CDR3 reads TGCGCCAGCAGCCCGGGACTAGCAAACCAAGAGACCCAGTACTTC. This chain links TRBV5-1 with TRBJ2-5, with TRBD2 identical over 9 bases. Germline lookup yields CDR1 SGHRS and CDR2 YFSETQ. This CDR3 contains 15 residues. The V and J ends lost 4 bases and 0 bases, in that order; junction bases with no gene match: 4.

The CDR3 is CATLPGHPTEAFF. The CDR3 DNA follows: TGTGCCACCCTGCCGGGACATCCCACTGAAGCTTTCTTT. The chain employs TRBV2 and TRBJ1-1; D perhaps matches TRBD1 (6 bases). The CDR3 sequence is 13 residues long. Germline CDR1 is SNHLY and CDR2 is FYNNEI. Trimming pared 10 bases from V and 4 bases from J, leaving 16 bases between.

CDR3 sequence reads: CASSFRALSYNEQFF. The CDR3 DNA follows: TGCGCCAGCAGCTTCCGCGCCCTCTCCTACAATGAGCAGTTCTTC. This chain connects TRBV5-1 to TRBJ2-1; no definite D call. Germline V CDR1 and CDR2: SGHRS, YFSETQ. Trimming shortened V by 2 bases and J by 0 bases, and 9 bases separated the two germline ends. The CDR3 loop spans 15 amino acids.

The J gene is TRBJ2-1, the V gene TRBV27, with TRBD2 matching 9 bases. V shed 8 bases and J 5 bases; nucleotides not matched to a gene: 4. The germline V gene has CDR1 MNHEY and CDR2 SMNVEV (reference sequence). This CDR3 is built from 13 residues. CDR3 coding DNA: TGTGCCAGCCGGCGGGGGGGGGACAATGAGCAGTTCTTC. This sequence encodes CASRRGGDNEQFF.

This clone was recorded only once. The chain carries TRBV6-7 and TRBJ2-3; no clear D gene. TRBV6-7 is given ORF status, its function remaining uncertain. The CDR3 has 11 amino acids. The CDR3 DNA is TGTGTCACAAAAGTTCTAGATACGCAGTATTTT. Amino acid sequence: CVTKVLDTQYF.

The chain has TRBV4-2 and TRBJ2-3; tentatively, D is TRBD2 (6 bases). Between the trimmed V and J ends, which lost 4 bases and 2 bases, there was a span of 16 bases. The germline CDR1 and CDR2 sequences are LGHNA and YNFKEQ. The CDR3 runs to 16 residues. The CDR3 bases are TGTGCCAGCAGCCGGGGGACTCCGGACTTCACAGATACGCAGTATTTT. It translates to CASSRGTPDFTDTQYF.

This clone appeared a single time. The chain recombines TRBV6-1 with TRBJ2-7, with 8 bases fitting TRBD2. Trimming removed 2 bases from V and 5 bases from J; junction bases left unmatched: 5. The CDR3 covers 14 residues. Germline V CDR1 and CDR2: MNHNS, SASEGT. This CDR3 reads CASSESGGQNEQYF. CDR3 DNA: TGTGCCAGCAGTGAATCGGGGGGGCAAAACGAGCAGTACTTC.

This rearrangement joins TRBV29-1 to TRBJ1-1, with D unresolved. This CDR3 contains 11 residues. Germline V lookup: CDR1 SQVTM, CDR2 ANQGSEA. V lost 7 bases to trimming and J lost 5 bases, with 11 bases between them. The CDR3 DNA sequence: TGCAGCGCAGCGGTTGGGACTGAAGCTTTCTTT. Protein sequence: CSAAVGTEAFF.

The chain has TRBV6-5 and TRBJ1-6; tentative D call: TRBD1 (5 bases). The CDR3 is 14 amino acids. Trimming pared 2 bases from V and 10 bases from J, leaving 12 bases between. Germline values: CDR1 MNHEY, CDR2 SVGAGI. The CDR3 DNA reads as TGTGCCAGCAGTTACATCGGGGGGGGATCACCCCTCCACTTT. Its translation: CASSYIGGGSPLHF.

This chain joins TRBV28 and TRBJ1-2, with a weak D call TRBD1 (5 bases). Germline V gene lookup returns CDR1 MDHEN and CDR2 SYDVKM. Deletions cut 6 bases from V and 4 bases from J, with 12 bases between. The CDR3 contains 13 residues. As DNA, the CDR3 is TGTGCCAGCAGGGGGCCTTTAGCCTATGGCTACACCTTC. Encoded protein: CASRGPLAYGYTF.